The clone carrying this T cell receptor (beta chain) was observed at least ten times. The CDR3 sequence is 13 residues long. CDR1 and CDR2 from the germline V gene are SGHTA and FQGNSA. V lost 3 bases to trimming and J lost 5 bases; unmatched junction nucleotides: 1. This specimen belongs to a study of T cells in Graves' hyperthyroidism and ophthalmopathy. TCR beta CDR3 regions were amplified from RNA transcripts. During a first-round RT-PCR of the TCR CDR3, the HTBI primer set was used. One entry per CDR3 protein, called by TCRdb with MiXCR from the multiplex PCR reads. The sample lists more than 300,000 distinct CDR3 sequences; approximately 17% were seen once. Patients with uncontrolled infections, other autoimmune diseases, pregnancy or lactation were excluded.

The sequence was collected from a woman in her thirties with Graves' hyperthyroidism that later progressed to Graves' ophthalmopathy. V gene TRBV7-2 combines with J gene TRBJ1-5, with 7 nucleotides matching TRBD1. Sequencing was performed on blood. CDR3 loop: CASSFGQDQPQHF. In DNA form, the CDR3 reads TGTGCCAGCAGCTTCGGACAGGATCAGCCCCAGCATTTT.